The T cell receptor (beta chain) under discussion was sequenced for a study of PD-1 blockade in classical Hodgkin lymphoma. This clone was picked up a small number of times. What it binds is unknown. Libraries were prepared by immunoSEQ multiplex PCR; TCRdb keeps only in-frame clonotypes and omits some of them. This table holds 25,000 to 35,000 clones, 72% found once. With 6 bases clipped from V and 5 bases from J, the junction kept 5 bases outside the gene matches. This CDR3 region has 13 residues. Germline assignment: CDR1 LNHDA and CDR2 SQIVND (reference sequence). Time point defined: cycle 4 day 1 (C4D1), after less than seven weeks of nivolumab. Each of the patients experienced relapse following autologous stem cell transplantation, and their brentuximab vedotin exposure differed. Study-wide results and limits: CD8+ TCR diversity did not rise significantly by C4D1, unlike CD4+. Why the repertoires differ is still unclear, perhaps disease activity or prior therapy.

The V and J genes are TRBV19 and TRBJ2-5; 8 nucleotides agree with TRBD2. The TCR originated in a human donor with classical Hodgkin lymphoma. The sample here was peripheral blood mononuclear cells (PBMCs), taken before the fourth cycle of nivolumab. In DNA form, the CDR3 reads TGTGCCAGTAGCGTGGGCGGGGGGGAGACCCAGTACTTC. Protein: CASSVGGGETQYF.